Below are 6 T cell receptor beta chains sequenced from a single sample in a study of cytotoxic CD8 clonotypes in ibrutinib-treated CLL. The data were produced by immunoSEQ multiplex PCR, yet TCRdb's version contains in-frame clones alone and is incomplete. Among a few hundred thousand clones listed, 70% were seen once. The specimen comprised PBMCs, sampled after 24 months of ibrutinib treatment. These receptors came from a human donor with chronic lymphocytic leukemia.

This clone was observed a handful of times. The CDR3 protein is CASSYPSSGTEAFF. As DNA, the CDR3 is TGTGCCAGCTCTTACCCGAGCTCGGGCACTGAAGCTTTCTTT. This chain connects TRBV28 to TRBJ1-1; D uncertain. V gave up 8 bases and J gave up 4 bases, with 17 bases separating them. The CDR3 is 14 residues long. Looked up from germline, CDR1 is MDHEN and CDR2 is SYDVKM.

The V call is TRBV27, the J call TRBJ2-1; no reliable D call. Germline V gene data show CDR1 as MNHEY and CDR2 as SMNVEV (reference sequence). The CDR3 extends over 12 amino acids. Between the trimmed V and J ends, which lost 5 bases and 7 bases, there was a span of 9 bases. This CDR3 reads CASSVAPNEQFF. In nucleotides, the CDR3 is TGTGCCAGCAGTGTCGCGCCTAATGAGCAGTTCTTC.

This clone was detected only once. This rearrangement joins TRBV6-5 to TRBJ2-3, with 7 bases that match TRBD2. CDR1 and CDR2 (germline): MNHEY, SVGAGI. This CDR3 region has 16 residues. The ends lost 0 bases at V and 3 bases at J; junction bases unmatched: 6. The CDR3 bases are TGTGCCAGCAGTTACTCGAACCCGGGAGGTACAGATACGCAGTATTTT. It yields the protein CASSYSNPGGTDTQYF.

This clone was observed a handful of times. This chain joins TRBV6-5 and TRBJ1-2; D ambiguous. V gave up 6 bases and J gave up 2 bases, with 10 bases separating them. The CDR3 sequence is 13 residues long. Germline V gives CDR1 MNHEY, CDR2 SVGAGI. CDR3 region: CASSDAVNYGYTF. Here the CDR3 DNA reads TGTGCCAGCAGCGACGCAGTGAACTATGGCTACACCTTC.

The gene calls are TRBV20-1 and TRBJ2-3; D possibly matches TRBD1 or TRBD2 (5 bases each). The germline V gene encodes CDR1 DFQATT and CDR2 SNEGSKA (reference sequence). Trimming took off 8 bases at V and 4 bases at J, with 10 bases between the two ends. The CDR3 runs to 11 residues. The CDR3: CSPRESDTQYF. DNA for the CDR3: TGCAGTCCCAGGGAGTCAGATACGCAGTATTTT.

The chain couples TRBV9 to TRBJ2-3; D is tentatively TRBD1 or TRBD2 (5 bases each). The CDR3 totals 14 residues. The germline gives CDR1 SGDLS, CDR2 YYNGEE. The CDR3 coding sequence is TGTGCAGCCACGGTGGGACCTCCGTATGGTACGCAGTATTTT. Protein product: CAATVGPPYGTQYF.